Below, 4 T cell receptor beta chains from the same sample are listed, as sequenced in a study of T-cell reconstitution after alpha-beta-depleted transplantation in children. The authors prepared the TCRbeta library with unique molecular identifiers. MiXCR, run by TCRdb on the PCR reads, gives a single entry per CDR3 protein. This sample yields roughly 670,000 distinct CDR3 sequences, of which around 13% are seen a single time; 0.79% belongs to the top ten. Sequenced material: PBMCs, taken before TCRalphabeta/CD19-depleted stem cell transplant. The receptors were sampled from a girl aged 2 to 10 with congenital amegakaryocytic thrombocytopenia, due to receive a stem cell transplant.

J is TRBJ2-5 and V is TRBV4-2; D may match TRBD1 or TRBD2 (5 bases each). This CDR3 is built from 15 residues. The V gene's germline CDR1 is LGHNA and CDR2 YNFKEQ. Trimming cost V 1 base and J 4 bases, with 13 bases left between them. The CDR3 DNA reads as TGTGCCAGCAGCCAAGGAGGGGAAGGGAGAGAGACCCAGTACTTC. It encodes CASSQGGEGRETQYF.

CDR3 region: CSAPGGPFSASGSRGGAYNEQFF. The CDR3 DNA follows: TGCAGTGCCCCCGGTGGCCCTTTTTCGGCTAGCGGGAGTAGGGGGGGAGCTTACAATGAGCAGTTCTTC. The genes are TRBV20-1 and TRBJ2-1, with 10 bases that match TRBD2. J lost 4 bases, V lost 6 bases, and 33 bases had no gene match. Germline V gene data show CDR1 as DFQATT and CDR2 as SNEGSKA (reference sequence). The CDR3 consists of 23 residues.

The chain couples TRBV12-3 or TRBV12-4 to TRBJ2-1; D may be TRBD1 or TRBD2 (5 bases each). The V end was cut by 8 bases, the J end by 8 bases, with 19 bases between. The CDR3 runs 14 residues. CDR3 DNA: TGTGCCAGCGGGGCCGGGACCCTAGGAGATGAGCAGTTCTTC. This gives the protein CASGAGTLGDEQFF.

This clonotype has a single count. A single base separates this from a much larger clone, so it may be a read error. V is TRBV9 and J is TRBJ2-1; 7 nucleotides align to TRBD2. Germline trimming cut 3 bases from V and 7 bases from J; bases unmatched to any gene: 10. CDR1 SGDLS and CDR2 YYNGEE come from the germline V gene. The CDR3 runs to 15 residues. The CDR3 DNA is TGTGCCAGCAGCGCAGCGGGGAACAAGAAGAATGAGCAGTTCTTC. Its protein is CASSAAGNKKNEQFF.